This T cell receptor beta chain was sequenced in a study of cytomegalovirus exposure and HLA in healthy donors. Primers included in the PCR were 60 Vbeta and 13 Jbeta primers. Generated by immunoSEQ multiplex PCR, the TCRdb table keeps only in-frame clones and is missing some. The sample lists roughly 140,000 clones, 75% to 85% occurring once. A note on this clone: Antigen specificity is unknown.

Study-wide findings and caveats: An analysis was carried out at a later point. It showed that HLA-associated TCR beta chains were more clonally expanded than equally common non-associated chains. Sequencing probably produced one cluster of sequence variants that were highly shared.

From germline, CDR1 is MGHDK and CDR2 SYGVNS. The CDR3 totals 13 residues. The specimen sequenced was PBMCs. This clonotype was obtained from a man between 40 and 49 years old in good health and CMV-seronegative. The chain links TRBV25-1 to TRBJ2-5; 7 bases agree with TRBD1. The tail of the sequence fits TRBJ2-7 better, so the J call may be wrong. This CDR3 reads CASRPGTAYEQYF. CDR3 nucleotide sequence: TGTGCCAGCAGGCCTGGGACAGCCTACGAGCAGTACTTC.